Listed below are T cell receptor beta chains from one sample, sequenced in a study of CD8+CD57+ T cells in acquired aplastic anemia. TCRdb reanalysed the reads using MiXCR and keeps one entry per CDR3 protein. The sample consists of some 220,000 distinct CDR3 sequences, almost 35% of them appearing once. Sequenced sample: sorted CD4+, CD8+, or CD8+CD57+ T cells (not recorded which) from PBMCs. Every receptor here comes from a human donor in good health, serving as a control. The conserved cysteine and the conserved F or W are not part of the CDR3 here. Each record gives: V gene, CDR3 protein.

V: TRBV10-3
CDR3: ASSEEYTQETQY

V: TRBV6-1
CDR3: ASISGKTSPGLNEQF

V: TRBV7-9
CDR3: ASSRDRDEAF

V: TRBV11-2
CDR3: ASSLGVGTQETQY

V: TRBV29-1
CDR3: SVGGTGGLNEQF

V: TRBV24-1
CDR3: ATSGAGETQY

V: TRBV7-2
CDR3: ASSLEPDGELF

V: TRBV24-1
CDR3: ATSEWIQGLGETQY

V: TRBV25-1
CDR3: ASSLQGAGGEQF

V: TRBV19
CDR3: ASSIDRTLDSGNTIY

V: TRBV7-8
CDR3: ASSLVAGGSYEQF

V: TRBV7-9
CDR3: ASSLARQGTHEQY

V: TRBV27
CDR3: ASMSSPGTSGDNEQF

V: TRBV4-1
CDR3: ASSPGTGGRNYGYA

V: TRBV5-1
CDR3: ASSLNIEQF

V: TRBV25-1
CDR3: ASSRTSGSVNEQF

V: TRBV2
CDR3: ASTGKGIRTEAF

V: TRBV2
CDR3: ANSFVVRSNYGYT

V: TRBV20-1
CDR3: SARGLAGGWYQETQY